Presented here are 30 T cell receptor beta chains from one specimen sequenced in a study of blood T cell repertoires in COVID-19. The data were produced by immunoSEQ multiplex PCR, yet TCRdb's version contains in-frame clones alone and is incomplete. This table has some 240,000 clones, about 79% appearing once. The sequenced material came from peripheral blood. The receptors shown here come from a woman older than 75 with acute or convalescent COVID-19.

V and J are TRBV28 and TRBJ1-1; D may be TRBD1 (5 bases). The CDR3 loop spans 16 amino acids. Germline V gene data show CDR1 as MDHEN and CDR2 as SYDVKM. Trimming cost V 7 bases and J 1 base, with 19 bases left between them. The CDR3 protein is CASNPLGRPANTEAFF. DNA of the CDR3: TGTGCCAGCAACCCTCTGGGGCGCCCGGCGAACACTGAAGCTTTCTTT.

The chain is built from TRBV2 and TRBJ2-7; perhaps TRBD1 as D (6 bases). Germline lookup yields CDR1 SNHLY and CDR2 FYNNEI. The length of the CDR3 is 15 residues. The V and J ends lost 1 base and 7 bases respectively, with 17 bases between them. CDR3: CASSEGGQGRGEQYF. In nucleotides, the CDR3 is TGTGCCAGCAGTGAAGGGGGGCAGGGCCGGGGTGAGCAGTACTTC.

The V gene is TRBV28, the J gene TRBJ2-7; D might be TRBD1 (8 bases). V dropped 5 bases and J dropped 5 bases, with 22 bases sitting between them. CDR3 size: 16 residues. Per the germline V gene, CDR1 is MDHEN and CDR2 is SYDVKM. The CDR3 region is CASSPNDRTGRDEQYF. The CDR3, as DNA: TGTGCCAGCAGTCCCAATGACAGGACAGGGAGGGACGAGCAGTACTTC.

The chain combines TRBV12-3 or TRBV12-4 with TRBJ1-1; 8 positions agree with TRBD1. Trimming removed 6 bases from V and 5 bases from J; junction bases left unmatched: 5. The CDR3 covers 13 residues. The CDR3 nucleotides are TGTGCCAGCAGATTAACAGGGGGGACTGAAGCTTTCTTT. As protein: CASRLTGGTEAFF.

This chain links TRBV5-4 with TRBJ2-5; maybe TRBD1 (5 bases). The CDR3 loop spans 14 amino acids. Germline V gene lookup returns CDR1 SGHNT and CDR2 YYREEE (reference sequence). V was trimmed by 1 base and J by 2 bases, leaving 9 bases between them. CDR3 loop: CASSLTGAQETQYF. The CDR3 DNA reads as TGTGCCAGCAGCTTGACAGGAGCGCAAGAGACCCAGTACTTC.

This chain connects TRBV5-4 to TRBJ2-5; 10 nucleotides match TRBD1. This CDR3 region has 15 residues. Per the germline V gene, CDR1 is SGHNT and CDR2 is YYREEE (reference sequence). Trimming removed 0 bases from V and 3 bases from J; junction bases left unmatched: 2. CDR3 in DNA: TGTGCCAGCAGCTTGGGGGGACAGGGGAAAGAGACCCAGTACTTC. Protein: CASSLGGQGKETQYF.

The rearrangement joins TRBV28 to TRBJ2-1, with 9 bases lining up with TRBD1. Germline loops: CDR1 MDHEN, CDR2 SYDVKM. The ends lost 5 bases at V and 4 bases at J; junction bases unmatched: 3. CDR3 length: 14 residues. CDR3 DNA: TGTGCCAGCAGTACAGGGGGCATTTACAATGAGCAGTTCTTC. It translates to CASSTGGIYNEQFF.

The chain couples TRBV6-5 to TRBJ1-2, with D perhaps TRBD1 (5 bases). The V gene's germline CDR1 is MNHEY and CDR2 SVGAGI. V lost 6 bases and J 6 bases, leaving 17 bases between the germline ends. The CDR3 runs 14 residues. The CDR3: CASRRQREADGYTF. As DNA, the CDR3 is TGTGCCAGCAGGAGACAGAGAGAGGCCGATGGCTACACCTTC.

The V and J genes are TRBV11-2 and TRBJ1-1; a possible D gene is TRBD1 (5 bases). Germline CDR1 and CDR2: SGHAT and FQNNGV. The CDR3 contains 13 residues. The V and J ends lost 8 bases and 6 bases respectively, with 16 bases between them. CDR3 sequence (DNA): TGTGCCAGCTGGGGGGGGAATTCCCCTGAAGCTTTCTTT. Translation gives CASWGGNSPEAFF.

In this sample, this clone turned up a few times. The chain carries TRBV5-1 and TRBJ1-1; TRBD1 agrees at 8 bases. Germline CDR1 and CDR2: SGHRS and YFSETQ. The CDR3 contains 16 residues. Trimming removed 0 bases from V and 0 bases from J; junction bases left unmatched: 4. In nucleotides, the CDR3 is TGCGCCAGCAGCTTGGCCTCGACAGGGGTGAACACTGAAGCTTTCTTT. Its protein product is CASSLASTGVNTEAFF.

The chain carries TRBV29-1 and TRBJ2-1, with 8 bases lining up with TRBD2. Germline CDR1 reads SQVTM; CDR2 reads ANQGSEA. The trim removed 6 bases at V and 2 bases at J, leaving 6 bases unmatched. The CDR3 is 14 amino acids. The CDR3 sequence is CSVDSGVAYNEQFF. The CDR3 DNA sequence: TGCAGCGTCGATAGCGGGGTTGCCTACAATGAGCAGTTCTTC.

The CDR3 reads CASSQRGPIQETQYF. DNA for the CDR3: TGTGCCAGCAGCCAGAGAGGGCCTATCCAAGAGACCCAGTACTTC. The V gene is TRBV3-1 (or the pseudogene TRBV3-2), the J gene TRBJ2-5; D is possibly TRBD2 (5 bases). This CDR3 region has 15 residues. In germline, CDR1 is LGHDT, CDR2 YNNKEL (reference sequence). Trimming removed 3 bases from V and 1 base from J, with 12 bases in between.

The chain is built from TRBV19 and TRBJ1-2; a possible D gene is TRBD1 (5 bases). The CDR3 extends over 18 amino acids. In germline, CDR1 is LNHDA, CDR2 SQIVND (reference sequence). Trimming took off 5 bases at V and 5 bases at J, with 27 bases between the two ends. The CDR3 DNA sequence: TGTGCCAGTAGTCCCTACCGACAGACTGGAAATCACCGGTATGGCTACACCTTC. This codes for CASSPYRQTGNHRYGYTF.

This clone has only one observation. V is TRBV30 and J is TRBJ2-7; TRBD2 aligns across 10 bases. In germline, CDR1 is GTSNPN, CDR2 SVGIG (reference sequence). V lost 4 bases and J lost 6; bases outside the gene matches: 6. CDR3 size: 13 residues. CDR3: CAWMSGGAGEQYF. As DNA, the CDR3 is TGTGCCTGGATGAGCGGGGGGGCAGGCGAGCAGTACTTC.

The V gene is TRBV5-4, the J gene TRBJ2-3, with D possibly matching TRBD1 (6 bases). Germline values: CDR1 SGHNT, CDR2 YYREEE (reference sequence). Trimming took 10 bases from V and 2 from J, leaving 17 bases between them. This CDR3 has 14 amino acids. The CDR3 reads CALKVDRHTDTQYF. CDR3 DNA: TGTGCCCTTAAAGTGGACAGACACACAGATACGCAGTATTTT.

V usage is TRBV7-9 and J usage is TRBJ2-1; D call uncertain. CDR1 SEHNR and CDR2 FQNEAQ come from the germline V gene (reference sequence). Trimming shortened V by 4 bases and J by 8 bases, and 6 bases separated the two germline ends. There are 11 residues in the CDR3. DNA for the CDR3: TGTGCCAGCAGCTCTGGAGATGAGCAGTTCTTC. Residues: CASSSGDEQFF.

This chain uses TRBV6-5 with TRBJ2-3; perhaps TRBD2 as D (6 bases). The CDR3 consists of 13 residues. Germline lookup yields CDR1 MNHEY and CDR2 SVGAGI. The V end lost 6 bases, the J end lost 4 bases, and 11 bases lay between the germline ends. Written as DNA, the CDR3 is TGTGCCAGCAGACAAGCGGGTGCAGATACGCAGTATTTT. Its translation: CASRQAGADTQYF.

This chain connects TRBV5-4 to TRBJ2-1; 8 nucleotides agree with TRBD2. CDR1 is SGHNT and CDR2 is YYREEE in the germline V gene (reference sequence). V gave up 3 bases and J gave up 0 bases; unmatched junction bases: 17. The CDR3 spans 20 residues. In DNA form, the CDR3 reads TGTGCCAGCAGCTACCTCGGTGGTAGCGGGACCTTCAGCTCCTACAATGAGCAGTTCTTC. This sequence encodes CASSYLGGSGTFSSYNEQFF.

V is TRBV7-6 and J is TRBJ2-7; 7 bases line up with TRBD1. Germline V lookup: CDR1 SGHVS, CDR2 FNYEAQ. With 0 bases clipped from V and 4 bases from J, the junction kept 6 bases outside the gene matches. The CDR3 is made up of 15 amino acids. The CDR3 DNA reads TGTGCCAGCAGCTTAGCGCCGGGACAGCTTTACGAGCAGTACTTC. Translating gives CASSLAPGQLYEQYF.

V and J are TRBV18 and TRBJ1-5; TRBD1 agrees at 11 bases. This CDR3 spans 16 amino acids. J was trimmed by 4 bases and V by 3 bases; bases with no gene match: 5. CDR1 KGHSH and CDR2 LQKENI come from the germline V gene. The CDR3 loop is CASSPRTGGANQPQHF. DNA of the CDR3: TGTGCCAGCTCACCGCGGACAGGGGGCGCAAATCAGCCCCAGCATTTT.

This chain connects TRBV6-2 or TRBV6-3 to TRBJ1-5; perhaps TRBD1 as D (6 bases). The V gene's germline CDR1 is MNHEY and CDR2 SVGEGT. V was pared by 5 bases and J by 1 base, with 9 bases between. The CDR3 totals 14 residues. The CDR3 sequence is CASSPGQSNQPQHF. The CDR3 region has the DNA TGTGCCAGCAGTCCCGGACAGAGCAATCAGCCCCAGCATTTT.

This clone was counted between two and nine times. The J gene is TRBJ1-1, the V gene TRBV27; 7 nucleotides align to TRBD1. CDR3 size: 14 residues. The V gene end was trimmed by 6 bases and the J gene end by 0 bases; junction bases not matched to a gene: 4. Germline V gene data show CDR1 as MNHEY and CDR2 as SMNVEV (reference sequence). The CDR3 nucleotides are TGTGCCAGCAGCCCGACAGGGCTGAACACTGAAGCTTTCTTT. Translation: CASSPTGLNTEAFF.

The gene calls are TRBV2 and TRBJ1-5; 10 positions match TRBD1. The CDR3 totals 17 residues. Germline CDR1 SNHLY, CDR2 FYNNEI. J lost 3 bases, V lost 6 bases, and 11 bases had no gene match. The CDR3 is CASSRVGQGGTNQPQHF. CDR3 DNA: TGTGCCAGCAGCAGAGTAGGACAGGGGGGTACCAATCAGCCCCAGCATTTT.

The rearrangement joins TRBV5-1 to TRBJ1-1; D unresolved. The germline V gene encodes CDR1 SGHRS and CDR2 YFSETQ. V was shortened by 5 bases and J by 6 bases, with 17 bases between the two germline ends. The CDR3 length is 14 residues. Here the CDR3 reads CASSLPVLGAEAFF. The CDR3 DNA is TGCGCCAGCAGTTTGCCCGTCCTGGGCGCTGAAGCTTTCTTT. The full variable domain, with the rest looked up from reference TRBV5-1 and TRBJ1-1, is KAGVTQTPRYLIKTRGQQVTLSCSPISGHRSVSWYQQTPGQGLQFLFEYFSETQRNKGNFPGRFSGRQFSNSRSEMNVSTLELGDSALYLCASSLPVLGAEAFFGQGTRLTVV.

This chain joins TRBV28 and TRBJ1-5; D ambiguous. Germline CDR1 is MDHEN and CDR2 is SYDVKM. The CDR3 runs to 14 residues. Trimming pared 3 bases from V and 7 bases from J, leaving 13 bases between. This CDR3 reads CASSFRSGRQPQHF. CDR3 nucleotides: TGTGCCAGCAGTTTTCGGTCAGGTAGACAGCCCCAGCATTTT.

The chain uses TRBV19 and TRBJ2-5; possibly TRBD2 for D (5 bases). The CDR3 totals 16 residues. Between the trimmed V and J ends, which lost 2 bases and 5 bases, there was a span of 18 bases. Germline V lookup: CDR1 LNHDA, CDR2 SQIVND (reference sequence). The CDR3 nucleotides read TGTGCCAGTAGTATACGCCCAACTACCTCGGGGGAGACCCAGTACTTC. Its protein is CASSIRPTTSGETQYF.

The rearrangement joins TRBV2 to TRBJ2-1; D gene unclear. Germline values: CDR1 SNHLY, CDR2 FYNNEI. CDR3 size: 15 residues. V lost 1 base and J 0 bases, leaving 7 bases between the germline ends. CDR3 region: CASSEDYRSYNEQFF. For the CDR3, the DNA is TGTGCCAGCAGTGAAGACTACCGCTCCTACAATGAGCAGTTCTTC.

The rearrangement uses TRBV29-1 and TRBJ1-5; tentatively, D is TRBD1 (6 bases). The CDR3 extends over 13 amino acids. Germline V gives CDR1 SQVTM, CDR2 ANQGSEA. Trimming left V 6 bases short and J 6 bases short, with 15 bases between. CDR3 amino acids: CSVKEGDAQPQHF. In DNA form, the CDR3 reads TGCAGCGTCAAAGAGGGGGATGCTCAGCCCCAGCATTTT.

With regard to this clone: In the same sample, other DNA sequences code for this CDR3. The chain recombines TRBV2 with TRBJ1-5; 10 nucleotides agree with TRBD1. V trimming: 6 bases; J trimming: 1 base; junction bases outside the gene matches: 3. Germline CDR1 SNHLY, CDR2 FYNNEI. The CDR3 is made up of 15 amino acids. CDR3 sequence reads: CASSATGGSNQPQHF. For the CDR3, the DNA is TGTGCCAGCAGCGCGACAGGGGGCAGCAATCAGCCCCAGCATTTT.

This chain connects TRBV7-2 to TRBJ2-7; 7 nucleotides line up with TRBD1. In germline, CDR1 is SGHTA, CDR2 FQGNSA. The CDR3 spans 15 residues. J gave up 0 bases and V 5 bases, and 7 bases lay outside the gene matches. In DNA form, the CDR3 reads TGTGCCAGCAGCCTCCAGACAGGGAGCTCCTACGAGCAGTACTTC. Residues: CASSLQTGSSYEQYF.